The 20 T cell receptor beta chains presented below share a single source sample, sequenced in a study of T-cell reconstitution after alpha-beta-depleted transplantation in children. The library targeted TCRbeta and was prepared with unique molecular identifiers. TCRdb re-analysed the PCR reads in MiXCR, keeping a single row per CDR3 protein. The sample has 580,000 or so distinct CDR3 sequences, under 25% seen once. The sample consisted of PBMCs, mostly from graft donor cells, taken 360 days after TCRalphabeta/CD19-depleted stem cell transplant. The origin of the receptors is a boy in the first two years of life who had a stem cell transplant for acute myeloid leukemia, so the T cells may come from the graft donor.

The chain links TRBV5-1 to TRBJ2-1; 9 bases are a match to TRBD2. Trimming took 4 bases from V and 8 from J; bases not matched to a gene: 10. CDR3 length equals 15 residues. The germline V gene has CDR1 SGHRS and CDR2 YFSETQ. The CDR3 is CASSLTGTSFHEQFF. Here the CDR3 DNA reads TGCGCCAGCAGCCTAACCGGGACTAGCTTTCATGAGCAGTTCTTC.

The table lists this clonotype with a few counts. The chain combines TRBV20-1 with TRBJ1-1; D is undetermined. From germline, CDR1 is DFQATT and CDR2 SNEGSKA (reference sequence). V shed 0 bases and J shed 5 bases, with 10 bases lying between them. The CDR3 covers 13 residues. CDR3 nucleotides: TGCAGTGCTAGAGATCCAGGTATTACTGAAGCTTTCTTT. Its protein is CSARDPGITEAFF.

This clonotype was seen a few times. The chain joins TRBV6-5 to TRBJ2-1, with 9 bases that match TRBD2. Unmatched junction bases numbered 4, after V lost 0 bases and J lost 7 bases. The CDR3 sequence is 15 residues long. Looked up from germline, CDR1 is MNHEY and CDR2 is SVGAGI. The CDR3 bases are TGTGCCAGCAGTTACTCGTCTACTAGCGGGAATGAGCAGTTCTTC. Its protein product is CASSYSSTSGNEQFF.

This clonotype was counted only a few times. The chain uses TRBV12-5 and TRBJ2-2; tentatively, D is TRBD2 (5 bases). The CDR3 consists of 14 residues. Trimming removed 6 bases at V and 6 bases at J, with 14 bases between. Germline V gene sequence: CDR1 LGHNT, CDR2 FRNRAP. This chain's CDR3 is CASGPTLLAGELFF. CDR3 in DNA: TGTGCTAGTGGCCCAACCTTACTAGCCGGGGAGCTGTTTTTT.

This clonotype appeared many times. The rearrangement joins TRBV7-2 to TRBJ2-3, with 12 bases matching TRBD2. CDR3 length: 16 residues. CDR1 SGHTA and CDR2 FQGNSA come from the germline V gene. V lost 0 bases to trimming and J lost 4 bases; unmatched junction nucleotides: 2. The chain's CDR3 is CASSLAWTSGADTQYF. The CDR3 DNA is TGTGCCAGCAGCTTAGCGTGGACTAGCGGGGCAGATACGCAGTATTTT.

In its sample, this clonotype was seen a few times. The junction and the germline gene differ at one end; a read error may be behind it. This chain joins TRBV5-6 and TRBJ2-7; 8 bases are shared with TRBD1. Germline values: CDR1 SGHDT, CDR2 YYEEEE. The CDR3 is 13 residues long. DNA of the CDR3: TGTGCCAGCAGCTTGGAAGACCGGGACAGGATGCACTTC. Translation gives CASSLEDRDRMHF.

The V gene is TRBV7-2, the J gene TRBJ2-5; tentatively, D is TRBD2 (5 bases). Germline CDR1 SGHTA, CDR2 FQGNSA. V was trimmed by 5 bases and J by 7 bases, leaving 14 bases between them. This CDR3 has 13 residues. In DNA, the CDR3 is TGTGCCAGCAGCACCCGGACGGGGAGGACCCAGTACTTC. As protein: CASSTRTGRTQYF. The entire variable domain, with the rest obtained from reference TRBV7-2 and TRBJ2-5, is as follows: GAGVSQSPSNKVTEKGKDVELRCDPISGHTALYWYRQSLGQGLEFLIYFQGNSAPDKSGLPSDRFSAERTGGSVSTLTIQRTQQEDSAVYLCASSTRTGRTQYFGPGTRLLVL.

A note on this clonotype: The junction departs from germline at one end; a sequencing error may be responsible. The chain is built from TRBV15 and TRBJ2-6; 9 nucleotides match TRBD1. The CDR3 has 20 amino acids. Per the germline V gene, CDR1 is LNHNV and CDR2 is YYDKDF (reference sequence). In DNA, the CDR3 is TGTGCCACCAGCAGAGCCCTGGGACAGGGCCTCGTCTCTGGGGCCAACTTCCTGACTTTC. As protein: CATSRALGQGLVSGANFLTF.

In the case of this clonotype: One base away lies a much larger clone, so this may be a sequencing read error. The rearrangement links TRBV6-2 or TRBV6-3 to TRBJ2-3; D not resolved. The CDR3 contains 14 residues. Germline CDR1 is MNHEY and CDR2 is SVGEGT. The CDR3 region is CSSEDPPGTDTQYF. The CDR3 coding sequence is TGTTCCAGCGAAGATCCCCCCGGCACAGATACGCAGTATTTT.

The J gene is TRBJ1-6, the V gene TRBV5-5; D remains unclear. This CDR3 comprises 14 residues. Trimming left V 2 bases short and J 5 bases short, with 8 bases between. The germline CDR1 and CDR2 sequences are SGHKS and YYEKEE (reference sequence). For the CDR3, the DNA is TGTGCCAGCAGCTTCGGGTTCGATAATTCACCCCTCCACTTT. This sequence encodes CASSFGFDNSPLHF.

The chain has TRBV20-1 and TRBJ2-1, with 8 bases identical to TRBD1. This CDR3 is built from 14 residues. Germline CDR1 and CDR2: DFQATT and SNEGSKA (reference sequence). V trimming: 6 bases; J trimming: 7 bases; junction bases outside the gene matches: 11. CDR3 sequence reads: CSAPSRDRWNEQFF. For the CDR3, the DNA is TGCAGTGCCCCTAGCCGGGACAGGTGGAATGAGCAGTTCTTC.

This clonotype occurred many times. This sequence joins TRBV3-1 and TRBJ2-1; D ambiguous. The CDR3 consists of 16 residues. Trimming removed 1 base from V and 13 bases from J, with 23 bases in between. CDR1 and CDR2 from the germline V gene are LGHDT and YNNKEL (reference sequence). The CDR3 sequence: CASSQGGTTSPSVQFF. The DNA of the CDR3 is TGTGCCAGCAGCCAAGGAGGAACTACGTCCCCGAGCGTTCAGTTCTTC.

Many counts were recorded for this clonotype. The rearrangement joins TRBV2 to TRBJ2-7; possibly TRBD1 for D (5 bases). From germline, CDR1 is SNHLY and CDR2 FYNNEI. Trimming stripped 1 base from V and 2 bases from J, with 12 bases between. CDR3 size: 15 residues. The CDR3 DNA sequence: TGTGCCAGCAGTGAAGGGGCAGGGTCCCCCTACGAGCAGTACGTC. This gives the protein CASSEGAGSPYEQYV.

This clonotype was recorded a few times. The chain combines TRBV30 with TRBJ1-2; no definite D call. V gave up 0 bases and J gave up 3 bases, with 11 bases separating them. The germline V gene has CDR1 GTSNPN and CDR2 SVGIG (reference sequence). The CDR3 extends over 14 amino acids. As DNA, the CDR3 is TGTGCCTGGAGTGTAAACGGCCTGGACTATGGCTACACCTTC. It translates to CAWSVNGLDYGYTF.

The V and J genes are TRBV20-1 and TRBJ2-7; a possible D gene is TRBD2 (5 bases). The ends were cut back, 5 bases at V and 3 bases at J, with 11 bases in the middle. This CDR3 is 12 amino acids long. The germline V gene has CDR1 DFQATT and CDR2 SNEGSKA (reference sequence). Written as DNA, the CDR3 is TGCAGTGCTGTAAGCGGCAGCTACGAGCAGTACTTC. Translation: CSAVSGSYEQYF.

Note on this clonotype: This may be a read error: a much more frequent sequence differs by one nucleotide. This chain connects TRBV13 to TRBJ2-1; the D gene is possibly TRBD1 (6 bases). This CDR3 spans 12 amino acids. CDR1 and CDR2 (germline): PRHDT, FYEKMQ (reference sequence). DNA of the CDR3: TGTGCCTGCAGCTCCGGACAGCATGAGCAGTTCTTC. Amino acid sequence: CACSSGQHEQFF.

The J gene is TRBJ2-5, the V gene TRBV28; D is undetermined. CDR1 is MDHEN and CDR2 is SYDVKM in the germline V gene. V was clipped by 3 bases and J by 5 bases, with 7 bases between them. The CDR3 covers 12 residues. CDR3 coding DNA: TGTGCCAGCAGTTTCCCGCCGGAGACCCAGTACTTC. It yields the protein CASSFPPETQYF.

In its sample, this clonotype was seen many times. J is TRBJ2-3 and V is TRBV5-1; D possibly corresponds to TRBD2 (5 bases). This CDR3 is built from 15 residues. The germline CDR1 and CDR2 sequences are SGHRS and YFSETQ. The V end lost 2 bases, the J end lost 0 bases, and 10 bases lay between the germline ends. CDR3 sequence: CASSFGVPSTDTQYF. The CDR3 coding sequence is TGCGCCAGCAGCTTCGGGGTCCCGAGCACAGATACGCAGTATTTT.

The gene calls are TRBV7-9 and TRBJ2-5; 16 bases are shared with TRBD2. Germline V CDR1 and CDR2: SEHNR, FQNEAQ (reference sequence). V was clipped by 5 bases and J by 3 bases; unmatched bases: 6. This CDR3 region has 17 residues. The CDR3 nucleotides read TGTGCCAGCAGCCACGGGACTAGCGGGGGGGCAAAAGAGACCCAGTACTTC. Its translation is CASSHGTSGGAKETQYF.

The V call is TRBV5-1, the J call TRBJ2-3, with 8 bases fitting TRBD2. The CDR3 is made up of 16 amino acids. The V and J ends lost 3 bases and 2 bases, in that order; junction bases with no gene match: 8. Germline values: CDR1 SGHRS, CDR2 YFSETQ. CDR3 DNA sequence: TGCGCCAGCAGCTCCCCTGGCGGGGGGCTCACAGATACGCAGTATTTT. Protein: CASSSPGGGLTDTQYF.